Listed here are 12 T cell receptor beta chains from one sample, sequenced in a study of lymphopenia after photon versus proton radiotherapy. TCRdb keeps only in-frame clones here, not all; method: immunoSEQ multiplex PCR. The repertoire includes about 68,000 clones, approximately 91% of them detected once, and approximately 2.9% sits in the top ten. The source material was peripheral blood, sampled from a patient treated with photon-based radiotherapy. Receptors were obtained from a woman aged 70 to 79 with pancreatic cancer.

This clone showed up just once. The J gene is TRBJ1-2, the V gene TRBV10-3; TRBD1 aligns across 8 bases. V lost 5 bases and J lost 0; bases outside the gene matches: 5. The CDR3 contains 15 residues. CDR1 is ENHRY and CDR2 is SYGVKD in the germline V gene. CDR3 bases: TGTGCCATCAGTAGACAGGGGCAAACTAACTATGGCTACACCTTC. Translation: CAISRQGQTNYGYTF.

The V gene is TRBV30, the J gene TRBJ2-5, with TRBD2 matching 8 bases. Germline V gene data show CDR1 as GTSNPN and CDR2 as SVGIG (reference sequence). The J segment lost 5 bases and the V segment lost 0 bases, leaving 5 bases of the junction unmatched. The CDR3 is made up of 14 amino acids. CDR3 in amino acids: CAWSVQRGRETQYF. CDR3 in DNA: TGTGCCTGGAGTGTACAGCGGGGGCGTGAGACCCAGTACTTC.

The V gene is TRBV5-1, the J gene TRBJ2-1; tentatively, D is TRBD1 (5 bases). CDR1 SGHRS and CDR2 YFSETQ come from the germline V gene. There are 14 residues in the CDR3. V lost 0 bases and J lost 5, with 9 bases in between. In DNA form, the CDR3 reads TGCGCCAGCAGCTTGGGTACAGGTGACAATGAGCAGTTCTTC. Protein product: CASSLGTGDNEQFF.

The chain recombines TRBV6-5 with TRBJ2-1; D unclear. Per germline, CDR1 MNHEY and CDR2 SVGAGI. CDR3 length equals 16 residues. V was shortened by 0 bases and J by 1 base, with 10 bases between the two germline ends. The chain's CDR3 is CASSYSGLSSYNEQFF. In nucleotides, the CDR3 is TGTGCCAGCAGTTACTCAGGGCTTTCTTCCTACAATGAGCAGTTCTTC.

The CDR3 DNA reads as TGTGCCAGCAGTTTTGGGGGGACAGGCAGTCTCTACGAGCAGTACTTC. It translates to CASSFGGTGSLYEQYF. V usage is TRBV28 and J usage is TRBJ2-7; 8 nucleotides agree with TRBD1. CDR1 and CDR2 from the germline V gene are MDHEN and SYDVKM. The CDR3 covers 16 residues. V dropped 3 bases and J dropped 3; count of bases not matched to a gene: 10.

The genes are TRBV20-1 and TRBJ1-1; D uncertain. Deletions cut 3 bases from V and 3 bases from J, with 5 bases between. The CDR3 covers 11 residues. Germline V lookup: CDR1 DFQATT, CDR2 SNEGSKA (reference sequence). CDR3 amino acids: CSARVDTEAFF. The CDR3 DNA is TGCAGTGCTAGGGTGGACACTGAAGCTTTCTTT.

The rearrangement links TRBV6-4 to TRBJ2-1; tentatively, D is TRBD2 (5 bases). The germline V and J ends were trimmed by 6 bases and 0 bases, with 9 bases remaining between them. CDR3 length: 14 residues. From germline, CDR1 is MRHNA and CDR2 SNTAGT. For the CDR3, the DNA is TGTGCCAGCAGGAGGGAGAGCTCCTACAATGAGCAGTTCTTC. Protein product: CASRRESSYNEQFF.

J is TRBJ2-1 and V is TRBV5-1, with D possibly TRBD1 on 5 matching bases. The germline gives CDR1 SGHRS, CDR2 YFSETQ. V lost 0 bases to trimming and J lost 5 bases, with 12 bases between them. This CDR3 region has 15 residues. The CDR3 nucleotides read TGCGCCAGCAGCTTGGTCCAGGGCTTCCACAATGAGCAGTTCTTC. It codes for CASSLVQGFHNEQFF.

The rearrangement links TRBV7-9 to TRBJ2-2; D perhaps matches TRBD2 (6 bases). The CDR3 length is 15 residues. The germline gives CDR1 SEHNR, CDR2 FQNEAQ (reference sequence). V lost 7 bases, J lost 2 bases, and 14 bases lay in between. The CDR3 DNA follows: TGTGCCAGCACCCCGGGTAGCGGAAACACCGGGGAGCTGTTTTTT. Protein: CASTPGSGNTGELFF. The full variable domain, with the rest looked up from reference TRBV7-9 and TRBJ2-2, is DTGVSQNPRHKITKRGQNVTFRCDPISEHNRLYWYRQTLGQGPEFLTYFQNEAQLEKSRLLSDRFSAERPKGSFSTLEIQRTEQGDSAMYLCASTPGSGNTGELFFGEGSRLTVL.

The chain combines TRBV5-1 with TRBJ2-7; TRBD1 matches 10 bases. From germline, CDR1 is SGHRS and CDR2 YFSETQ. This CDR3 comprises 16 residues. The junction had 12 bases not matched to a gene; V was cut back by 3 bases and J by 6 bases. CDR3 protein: CASSSVPTGGEVEQYF. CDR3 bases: TGCGCCAGCAGCTCGGTACCGACAGGGGGCGAGGTCGAGCAGTACTTC.

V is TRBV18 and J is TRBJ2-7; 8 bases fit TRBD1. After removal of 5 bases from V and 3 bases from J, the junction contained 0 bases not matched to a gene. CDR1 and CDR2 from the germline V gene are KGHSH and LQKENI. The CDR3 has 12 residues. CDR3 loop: CASSGTGYEQYF. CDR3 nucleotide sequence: TGTGCCAGCTCAGGGACAGGCTACGAGCAGTACTTC.

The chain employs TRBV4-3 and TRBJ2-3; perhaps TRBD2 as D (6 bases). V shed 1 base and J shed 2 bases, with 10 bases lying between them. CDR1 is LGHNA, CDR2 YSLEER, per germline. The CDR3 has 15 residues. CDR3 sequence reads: CASSQVAGNTDTQYF. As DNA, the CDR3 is TGCGCCAGCAGCCAAGTGGCGGGAAACACAGATACGCAGTATTTT.